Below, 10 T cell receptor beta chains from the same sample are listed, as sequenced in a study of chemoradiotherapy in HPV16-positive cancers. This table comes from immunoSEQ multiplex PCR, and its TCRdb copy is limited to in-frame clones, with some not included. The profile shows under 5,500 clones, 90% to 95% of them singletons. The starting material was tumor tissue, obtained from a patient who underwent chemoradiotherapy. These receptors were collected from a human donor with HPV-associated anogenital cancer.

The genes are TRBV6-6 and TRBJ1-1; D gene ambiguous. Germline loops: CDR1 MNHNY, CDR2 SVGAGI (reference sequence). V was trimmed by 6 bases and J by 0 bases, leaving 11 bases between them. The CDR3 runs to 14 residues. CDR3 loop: CASSAAGMNTEAFF. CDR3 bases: TGTGCCAGCAGCGCCGCCGGTATGAACACTGAAGCTTTCTTT.

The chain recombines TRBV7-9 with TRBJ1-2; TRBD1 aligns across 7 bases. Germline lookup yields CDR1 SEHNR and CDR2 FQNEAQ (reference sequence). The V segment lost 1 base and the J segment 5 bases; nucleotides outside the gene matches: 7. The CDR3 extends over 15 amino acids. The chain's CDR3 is CASSLGDSREYGYTF. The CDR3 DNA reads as TGTGCCAGCAGCTTAGGGGACAGCCGGGAATATGGCTACACCTTC.

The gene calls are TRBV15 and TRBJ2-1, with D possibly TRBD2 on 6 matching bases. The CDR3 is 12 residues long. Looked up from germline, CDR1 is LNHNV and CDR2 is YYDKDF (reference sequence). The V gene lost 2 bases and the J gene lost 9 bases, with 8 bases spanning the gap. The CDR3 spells CATSRTGVEQFF. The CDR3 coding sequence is TGTGCCACCAGCAGAACGGGGGTTGAGCAGTTCTTC.

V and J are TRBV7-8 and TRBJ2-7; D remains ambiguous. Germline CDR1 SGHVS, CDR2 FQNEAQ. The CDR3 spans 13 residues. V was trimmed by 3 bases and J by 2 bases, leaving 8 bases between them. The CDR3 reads CASSFAGTYEQYF. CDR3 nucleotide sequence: TGTGCCAGCAGCTTCGCCGGAACCTACGAGCAGTACTTC.

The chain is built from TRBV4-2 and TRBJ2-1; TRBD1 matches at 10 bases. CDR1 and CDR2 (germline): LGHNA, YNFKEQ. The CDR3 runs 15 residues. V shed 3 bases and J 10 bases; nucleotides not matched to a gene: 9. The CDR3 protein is CASSHSGQGTGEQFF. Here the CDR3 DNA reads TGTGCCAGCAGCCACTCGGGACAGGGGACGGGGGAGCAGTTCTTC.

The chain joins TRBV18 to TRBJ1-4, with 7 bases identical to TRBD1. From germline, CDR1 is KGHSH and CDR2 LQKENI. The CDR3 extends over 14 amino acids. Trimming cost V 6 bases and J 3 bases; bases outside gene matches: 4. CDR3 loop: CASSPDRANEKLFF. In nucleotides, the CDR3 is TGTGCCAGCTCCCCCGACAGGGCTAATGAAAAACTGTTTTTT.

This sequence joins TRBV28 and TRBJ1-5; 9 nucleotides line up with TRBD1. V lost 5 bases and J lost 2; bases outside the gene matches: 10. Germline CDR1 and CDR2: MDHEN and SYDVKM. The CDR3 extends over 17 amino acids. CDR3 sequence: CASSGGQGRGGNQPQHF. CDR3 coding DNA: TGTGCCAGCAGTGGGGGACAGGGACGGGGTGGCAATCAGCCCCAGCATTTT.

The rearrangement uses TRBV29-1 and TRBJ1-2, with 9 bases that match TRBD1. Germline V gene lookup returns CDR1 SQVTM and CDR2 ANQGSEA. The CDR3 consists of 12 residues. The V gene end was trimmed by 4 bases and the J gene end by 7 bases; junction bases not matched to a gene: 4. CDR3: CSVVVTGGGYTF. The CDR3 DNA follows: TGCAGCGTTGTTGTGACAGGGGGTGGCTACACCTTC.

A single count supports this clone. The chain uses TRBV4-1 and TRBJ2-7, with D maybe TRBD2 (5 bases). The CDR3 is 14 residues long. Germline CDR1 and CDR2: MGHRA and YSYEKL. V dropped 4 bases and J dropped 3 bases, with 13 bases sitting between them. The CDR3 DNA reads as TGCGCCAGCAGCCGGCATATAGAGGGCTACGAGCAGTACTTC. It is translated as CASSRHIEGYEQYF.

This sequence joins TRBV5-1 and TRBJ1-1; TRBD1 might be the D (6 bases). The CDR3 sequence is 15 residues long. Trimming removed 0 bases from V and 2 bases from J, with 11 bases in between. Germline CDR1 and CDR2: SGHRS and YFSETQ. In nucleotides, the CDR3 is TGCGCCAGCAGCTTGGTAGGCAGGGGAAACACTGAAGCTTTCTTT. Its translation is CASSLVGRGNTEAFF.